One and the same sample provided the 30 T cell receptor beta chains below, sequenced in a study of identical twins. A single record per CDR3 protein comes from TCRdb applying MiXCR to the 5' RACE reads. The sample has about 240,000 distinct CDR3 sequences, under 12% seen once. The specimen was memory T cells sorted from blood. These receptors came from a man aged 50-59 years in good health.

Many counts were recorded for this clonotype. The chain joins TRBV19 to TRBJ2-6; the D is unclear. Per germline, CDR1 LNHDA and CDR2 SQIVND (reference sequence). V lost 6 bases to trimming and J lost 0 bases, with 6 bases between them. The CDR3 is made up of 14 amino acids. The CDR3 loop reads CASRANSGANVLTF. CDR3 nucleotides: TGTGCCAGTAGGGCTAACTCTGGGGCCAACGTCCTGACTTTC.

This clonotype showed up many times. CDR3 nucleotides: TGCGCCAGCACCGACCGAACAGGGGCGATTTCACCCCTCCACTTT. It is translated as CASTDRTGAISPLHF. This chain uses TRBV5-1 with TRBJ1-6, with 7 bases that match TRBD1. The CDR3 has 15 residues. The germline V gene encodes CDR1 SGHRS and CDR2 YFSETQ. The junction had 12 bases not matched to a gene; V was cut back by 6 bases and J by 9 bases.

This clonotype was picked up many times. This rearrangement joins TRBV11-1 to TRBJ2-1, with a tentative D call TRBD2 (6 bases). The V gene lost 5 bases and the J gene lost 0 bases, with 14 bases spanning the gap. This CDR3 has 16 residues. Germline V lookup: CDR1 SGHAT, CDR2 FQDESV (reference sequence). This CDR3 is CASSHRPGDSYNEQFF. The DNA of the CDR3 is TGTGCCAGCAGCCACCGTCCGGGGGACTCCTACAATGAGCAGTTCTTC.

This clonotype was detected a few times. This chain links TRBV25-1 with TRBJ2-7, with TRBD1 matching 9 bases. The CDR3 extends over 14 amino acids. In germline, CDR1 is MGHDK, CDR2 SYGVNS. V was clipped by 6 bases and J by 4 bases; unmatched bases: 7. The CDR3 DNA sequence: TGTGCCAGCAGCCACGGGACAGGGAGGTACGAGCAGTACTTC. Its protein product is CASSHGTGRYEQYF.

In its sample, this clonotype was seen many times. The rearrangement links TRBV7-8 to TRBJ2-3; D is perhaps TRBD2 (6 bases). V was shortened by 0 bases and J by 1 base, with 14 bases between the two germline ends. The germline V gene encodes CDR1 SGHVS and CDR2 FQNEAQ. The CDR3 runs 17 residues. For the CDR3, the DNA is TGTGCCAGCAGCTTAGCGGGGGGACCCCTCGGCACAGATACGCAGTATTTT. Amino acid sequence: CASSLAGGPLGTDTQYF.

The rearrangement joins TRBV12-3 or TRBV12-4 to TRBJ2-5; tentatively, D is TRBD1 (7 bases). CDR3 size: 13 residues. V was trimmed by 10 bases and J by 3 bases, leaving 15 bases between them. The CDR3 DNA follows: TGTGCCACTTGGGGGGACAGCGAAGAGACCCAGTACTTC. Translation gives CATWGDSEETQYF.

The CDR3 DNA reads TGTGCCAGCAGCTCCCCGCTAGTACCCGAGCAGTACTTC. Amino acid sequence: CASSSPLVPEQYF. The rearrangement links TRBV7-8 to TRBJ2-7; D call uncertain. V was shortened by 4 bases and J by 6 bases, with 13 bases between the two germline ends. The V gene's germline CDR1 is SGHVS and CDR2 FQNEAQ. This CDR3 region has 13 residues.

The chain joins TRBV21-1 to TRBJ1-1. TRBV21-1 is noted as a pseudogene. CDR3 size: 14 residues. The CDR3 coding sequence is TGTGCCAGCAGCATGGGGTCAGAAAACACTGAAGCTTTCTTT. Translated: CASSMGSENTEAFF.

This rearrangement joins TRBV15 to TRBJ2-5; possibly TRBD1 for D (6 bases). This CDR3 is 14 amino acids long. The germline V and J ends were trimmed by 5 bases and 7 bases, with 17 bases remaining between them. CDR1 LNHNV and CDR2 YYDKDF come from the germline V gene (reference sequence). Here the CDR3 DNA reads TGTGCCACCAGCCGAAGGACAGAAAGGGGGACCCAGTACTTC. It encodes CATSRRTERGTQYF.

This clonotype was seen at least ten times. This chain uses TRBV27 with TRBJ2-5, with 10 bases aligning to TRBD1. This CDR3 region has 14 residues. With 5 bases clipped from V and 7 bases from J, the junction kept 7 bases outside the gene matches. The germline V gene encodes CDR1 MNHEY and CDR2 SMNVEV (reference sequence). The CDR3 sequence is CASSRRQGAGTQYF. The DNA of the CDR3 is TGTGCCAGCAGTCGTCGACAGGGGGCAGGGACCCAGTACTTC.

This clonotype was found many times. This rearrangement joins TRBV13 to TRBJ1-1; D remains ambiguous. Per germline, CDR1 PRHDT and CDR2 FYEKMQ (reference sequence). V was cut by 4 bases and J by 0 bases, with 12 bases left in between. The CDR3 consists of 15 residues. DNA for the CDR3: TGTGCCAGCAGCTACAACAGAAACATGAACACTGAAGCTTTCTTT. It yields the protein CASSYNRNMNTEAFF.

The sample holds many counts of this clonotype. The chain links TRBV7-2 to TRBJ1-5; no firm D call. This CDR3 contains 16 residues. V was cut by 3 bases and J by 7 bases, with 19 bases left in between. The germline gives CDR1 SGHTA, CDR2 FQGNSA. The CDR3 spells CASSLEARGTRQPQHF. For the CDR3, the DNA is TGTGCCAGCAGCTTGGAGGCCCGGGGTACACGGCAGCCCCAGCATTTT.

The table lists this clonotype with many counts. This sequence joins TRBV7-6 and TRBJ2-1; D is unclear. V was clipped by 1 base and J by 1 base, with 11 bases between them. This CDR3 has 16 amino acids. CDR1 is SGHVS, CDR2 FNYEAQ, per germline. The CDR3 sequence: CASSLVLVSSYNEQFF. CDR3 DNA sequence: TGTGCCAGCAGCTTAGTTCTAGTAAGTTCCTACAATGAGCAGTTCTTC.

At least ten counts were recorded for this clonotype. The chain uses TRBV20-1 and TRBJ2-1, with D unclear. V was shortened by 5 bases and J by 6 bases, with 14 bases between the two germline ends. This CDR3 has 13 residues. From germline, CDR1 is DFQATT and CDR2 SNEGSKA (reference sequence). The CDR3 here is CSAPRLVGNEQFF. The CDR3 nucleotides are TGCAGTGCTCCACGATTAGTAGGCAATGAGCAGTTCTTC.

This chain uses TRBV6-1 with TRBJ2-2; no firm D call. The germline V gene encodes CDR1 MNHNS and CDR2 SASEGT. V lost 5 bases and J lost 4, with 17 bases in between. This CDR3 comprises 16 residues. This CDR3 is CASSRTGQGTTGELFF. The CDR3 bases are TGTGCCAGCAGTAGAACCGGTCAAGGCACCACCGGGGAGCTGTTTTTT.

This clonotype was seen many times. The rearrangement joins TRBV20-1 to TRBJ1-5, with 8 bases fitting TRBD1. The length of the CDR3 is 15 residues. Unmatched junction bases numbered 9, after V lost 6 bases and J lost 2 bases. The germline CDR1 and CDR2 sequences are DFQATT and SNEGSKA (reference sequence). The CDR3, as DNA: TGCAGTGCGTGTAGGACAGGGCGCGGCAATCAGCCCCAGCATTTT. This sequence encodes CSACRTGRGNQPQHF.

This clonotype was seen only once. The CDR3 carries no conserved terminal phenylalanine or tryptophan, so it likely arises from a read error. The V and J genes are TRBV27 and TRBJ2-3; TRBD2 aligns across 9 bases. This CDR3 has 15 amino acids. J lost 1 base, V lost 4 bases, and 3 bases had no gene match. From germline, CDR1 is MNHEY and CDR2 SMNVEV (reference sequence). CDR3 loop: CASSSSGGRTDTQYL. CDR3 sequence (DNA): TGTGCCAGCAGTTCCAGCGGGGGGCGCACAGATACGCAGTATCTT.

This clonotype came up many times. The J gene is TRBJ2-5, the V gene TRBV20-1, with a tentative D call TRBD1 (6 bases). The CDR3 contains 14 residues. The germline V gene encodes CDR1 DFQATT and CDR2 SNEGSKA (reference sequence). V was cut by 6 bases and J by 5 bases, with 19 bases left in between. CDR3 amino acids: CSADRDPGEETQYF. CDR3 DNA sequence: TGCAGTGCGGATCGGGACCCAGGGGAGGAGACCCAGTACTTC.

This clonotype was counted only a few times. V usage is TRBV29-1 and J usage is TRBJ2-7; a possible D gene is TRBD2 (6 bases). Germline loops: CDR1 SQVTM, CDR2 ANQGSEA. The CDR3 is 15 amino acids. V was clipped by 3 bases and J by 0 bases, with 15 bases between them. CDR3 sequence: CSVEGLPGSSYEQYF. In nucleotides, the CDR3 is TGCAGCGTTGAGGGACTTCCCGGGAGCTCCTACGAGCAGTACTTC.

This clonotype was observed a few times. The gene calls are TRBV29-1 and TRBJ2-1, with D possibly being TRBD1 or TRBD2 (7 bases each). This CDR3 contains 13 residues. In germline, CDR1 is SQVTM, CDR2 ANQGSEA. V shed 8 bases and J shed 9 bases, with 20 bases lying between them. CDR3 bases: TGCAGCACCGGGCAGGGGGGGCTGAGTGAGCAGTTCTTC. Its translation is CSTGQGGLSEQFF.

This clonotype showed up many times. The chain couples TRBV10-3 to TRBJ1-1, with D maybe TRBD1 (5 bases). In germline, CDR1 is ENHRY, CDR2 SYGVKD. CDR3 length: 17 residues. The V and J ends lost 3 bases and 1 base respectively, with 18 bases between them. The CDR3 region is CAISEFQRGLGNTEAFF. The CDR3 DNA is TGTGCCATCAGTGAATTTCAAAGGGGTCTCGGGAACACTGAAGCTTTCTTT.

A few counts support this clonotype. The chain couples TRBV20-1 to TRBJ2-2, with TRBD2 matching over 7 bases. CDR1 is DFQATT and CDR2 is SNEGSKA in the germline V gene (reference sequence). V was clipped by 1 base and J by 4 bases; unmatched bases: 3. There are 14 residues in the CDR3. CDR3 DNA: TGCAGTGCTAGAGTGGGAGGGGCCACCGGGGAGCTGTTTTTT. Translating it yields CSARVGGATGELFF.

This clonotype was recorded once. CDR3 DNA: TGCAGTGCACGACGTCAAGACAGGCTATCCGGGGAGCTGTTTTTT. Translation gives CSARRQDRLSGELFF. The chain uses TRBV20-1 and TRBJ2-2; maybe TRBD1 (6 bases). Trimming took 6 bases from V and 6 from J, leaving 20 bases between them. Germline CDR1 DFQATT, CDR2 SNEGSKA (reference sequence). This CDR3 is built from 15 residues.

This clonotype was seen more than once but under ten times. The chain uses TRBV18 and TRBJ1-5; the D is unclear. V lost 1 base and J lost 3, with 10 bases in between. The CDR3 has 15 amino acids. Germline V CDR1 and CDR2: KGHSH, LQKENI. CDR3 sequence (DNA): TGTGCCAGCTCACCACAGCGCCGAGACAATCAGCCCCAGCATTTT. It is translated as CASSPQRRDNQPQHF.

This clonotype was recorded at least ten times. The chain employs TRBV6-2 or TRBV6-3 and TRBJ1-1; 12 bases fit TRBD1. The J segment lost 5 bases and the V segment lost 6 bases, leaving 7 bases of the junction unmatched. Germline V gene sequence: CDR1 MNHEY, CDR2 SVGEGT. The CDR3 loop spans 15 amino acids. The CDR3 coding sequence is TGTGCCAGCAGGCTCCCGGGACAGGGGGCGACTGAAGCTTTCTTT. This sequence encodes CASRLPGQGATEAFF.

This clonotype was seen ten or more times. V gene TRBV12-3 or TRBV12-4 combines with J gene TRBJ1-5; D unclear. V lost 4 bases and J lost 4, with 17 bases in between. This CDR3 has 16 residues. The CDR3: CASSSPTVRENQPQHF. The CDR3, as DNA: TGTGCCAGCAGTTCTCCTACGGTGAGGGAGAATCAGCCCCAGCATTTT.

This clonotype was recorded many times. V and J are TRBV7-2 and TRBJ2-2, with D tentatively TRBD1 (6 bases). The CDR3 is 15 residues long. The V gene lost 4 bases and the J gene lost 1 base, with 10 bases spanning the gap. CDR1 SGHTA and CDR2 FQGNSA come from the germline V gene. The DNA of the CDR3 is TGTGCCAGCAGCTCAACGGGACAGAACACCGGGGAGCTGTTTTTT. Its protein product is CASSSTGQNTGELFF.

The table lists this clonotype with a few counts. The chain has TRBV11-2 and TRBJ2-3, with D perhaps TRBD1 (6 bases). Trimming pared 2 bases from V and 4 bases from J, leaving 10 bases between. CDR3 length equals 14 residues. The germline V gene encodes CDR1 SGHAT and CDR2 FQNNGV. The DNA for the CDR3 is TGTGCCAGCAGCTTAAACAGGGATGCAGATACGCAGTATTTT. Translation: CASSLNRDADTQYF. Full variable domain (remainder filled in from reference TRBV11-2 and TRBJ2-3): EAGVAQSPRYKIIEKRQSVAFWCNPISGHATLYWYQQILGQGPKLLIQFQNNGVVDDSQLPKDRFSAERLKGVDSTLKIQPAKLEDSAVYLCASSLNRDADTQYFGPGTRLTVL.

There are many counts of this clonotype. This chain connects TRBV6-2 or TRBV6-3 to TRBJ1-6, with TRBD1 as a possible D gene (5 bases). The CDR3 loop spans 13 amino acids. Germline V CDR1 and CDR2: MNHEY, SVGEGT. V was cut by 6 bases and J by 11 bases, with 14 bases left in between. This CDR3 reads CASRPGGYAPLHF. DNA of the CDR3: TGTGCCAGCAGACCCGGGGGATATGCACCCCTCCACTTT.

This sequence joins TRBV20-1 and TRBJ1-1, with D perhaps matching TRBD1 (5 bases). Germline lookup yields CDR1 DFQATT and CDR2 SNEGSKA (reference sequence). Trimming shortened V by 3 bases and J by 11 bases, and 25 bases separated the two germline ends. The CDR3 spans 15 residues. The CDR3 DNA is TGCAGTGCTAGTCAAGGGGCCCAGGGTACTTTTTCGGCTTTCTTT. Its protein is CSASQGAQGTFSAFF.